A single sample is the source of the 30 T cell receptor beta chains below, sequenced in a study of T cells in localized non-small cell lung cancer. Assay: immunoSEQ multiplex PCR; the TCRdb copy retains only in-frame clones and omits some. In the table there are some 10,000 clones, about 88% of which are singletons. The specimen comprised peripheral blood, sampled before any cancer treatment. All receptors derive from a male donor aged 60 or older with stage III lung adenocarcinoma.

The CDR3: CASKGRSDTQYF. The CDR3 bases are TGTGCCAGCAAGGGGCGATCAGATACGCAGTATTTT. V is TRBV25-1 and J is TRBJ2-3, with D perhaps matching TRBD1 (5 bases). CDR1 and CDR2 (germline): MGHDK, SYGVNS. This CDR3 spans 12 amino acids. Deletions cut 7 bases from V and 4 bases from J, with 9 bases between.

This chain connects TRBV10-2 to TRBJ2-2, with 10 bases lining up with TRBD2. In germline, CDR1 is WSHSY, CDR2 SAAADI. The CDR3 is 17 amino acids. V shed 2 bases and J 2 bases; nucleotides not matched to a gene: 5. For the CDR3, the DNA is TGCGCCAGCAGTGAGCTGGCTAGCGGGAGAAACACCGGGGAGCTGTTTTTT. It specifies CASSELASGRNTGELFF.

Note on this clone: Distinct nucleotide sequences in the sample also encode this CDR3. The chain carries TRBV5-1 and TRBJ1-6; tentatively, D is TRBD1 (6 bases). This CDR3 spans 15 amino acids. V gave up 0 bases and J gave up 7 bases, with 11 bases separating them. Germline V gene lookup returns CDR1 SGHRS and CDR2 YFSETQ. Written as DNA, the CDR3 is TGCGCCAGCAGCTTGGACACAGGGCCAAATTCACCCCTCCACTTT. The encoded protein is CASSLDTGPNSPLHF.

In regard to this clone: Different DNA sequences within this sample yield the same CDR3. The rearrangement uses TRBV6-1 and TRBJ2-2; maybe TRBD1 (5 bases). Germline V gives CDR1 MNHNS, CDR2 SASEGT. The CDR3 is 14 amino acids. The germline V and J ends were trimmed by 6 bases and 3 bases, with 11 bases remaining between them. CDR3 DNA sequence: TGTGCCAGCAGCCAGGGTCCGGACACCGGGGAGCTGTTTTTT. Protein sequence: CASSQGPDTGELFF.

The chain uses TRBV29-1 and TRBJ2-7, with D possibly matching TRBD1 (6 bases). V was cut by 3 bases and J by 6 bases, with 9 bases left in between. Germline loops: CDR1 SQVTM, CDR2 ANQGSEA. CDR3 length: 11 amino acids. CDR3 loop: CSVERGGEQYF. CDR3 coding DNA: TGCAGCGTTGAGCGAGGGGGCGAGCAGTACTTC.

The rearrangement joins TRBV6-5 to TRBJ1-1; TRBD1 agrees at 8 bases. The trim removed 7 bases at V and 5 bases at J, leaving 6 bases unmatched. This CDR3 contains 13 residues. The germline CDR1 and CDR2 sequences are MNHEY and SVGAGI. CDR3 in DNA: TGTGCCAGCATAAGAAGACAGGGGACTGAAGCTTTCTTT. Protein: CASIRRQGTEAFF.

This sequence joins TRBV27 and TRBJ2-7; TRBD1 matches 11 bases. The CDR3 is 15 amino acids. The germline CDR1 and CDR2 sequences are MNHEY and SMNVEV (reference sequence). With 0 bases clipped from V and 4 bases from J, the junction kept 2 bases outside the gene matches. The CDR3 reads CASSLSGQGAYEQYF. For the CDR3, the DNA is TGTGCCAGCAGTTTATCCGGACAGGGGGCATACGAGCAGTACTTC.

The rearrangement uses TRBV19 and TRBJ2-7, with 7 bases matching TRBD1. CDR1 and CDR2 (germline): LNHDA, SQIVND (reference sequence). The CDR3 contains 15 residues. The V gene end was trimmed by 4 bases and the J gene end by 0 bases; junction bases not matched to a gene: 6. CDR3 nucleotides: TGTGCCAGTAGTACCAAGACAGGGAGCTCCTACGAGCAGTACTTC. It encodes CASSTKTGSSYEQYF.

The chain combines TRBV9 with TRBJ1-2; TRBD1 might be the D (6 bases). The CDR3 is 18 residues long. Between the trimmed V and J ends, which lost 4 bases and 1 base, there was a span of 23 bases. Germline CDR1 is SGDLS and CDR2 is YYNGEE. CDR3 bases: TGTGCCAGCAGCCCCCAGGGCAGGGGCGCAGTACTTAACTATGGCTACACCTTC. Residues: CASSPQGRGAVLNYGYTF.

CDR3 residues: CASSPKAGELFF. CDR3 DNA: TGTGCCAGCAGCCCCAAGGCCGGGGAGCTGTTTTTT. This rearrangement joins TRBV7-6 to TRBJ2-2; D is ambiguous. V lost 5 bases to trimming and J lost 6 bases, with 7 bases between them. Germline CDR1 and CDR2: SGHVS and FNYEAQ. This CDR3 has 12 amino acids.

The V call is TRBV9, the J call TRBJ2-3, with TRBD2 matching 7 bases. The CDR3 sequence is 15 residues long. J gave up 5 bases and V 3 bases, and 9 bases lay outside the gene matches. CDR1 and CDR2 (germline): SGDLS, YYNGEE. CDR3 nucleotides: TGTGCCAGCAGCGCCGGAGGGAGGGCCATAGATACGCAGTATTTT. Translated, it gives CASSAGGRAIDTQYF.

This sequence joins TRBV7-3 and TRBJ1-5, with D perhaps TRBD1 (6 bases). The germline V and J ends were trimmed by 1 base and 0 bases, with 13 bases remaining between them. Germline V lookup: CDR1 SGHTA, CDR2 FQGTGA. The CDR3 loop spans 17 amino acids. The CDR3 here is CASSLIQGISSNQPQHF. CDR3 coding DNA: TGTGCCAGCAGCTTAATACAGGGAATTTCTAGCAATCAGCCCCAGCATTTT.

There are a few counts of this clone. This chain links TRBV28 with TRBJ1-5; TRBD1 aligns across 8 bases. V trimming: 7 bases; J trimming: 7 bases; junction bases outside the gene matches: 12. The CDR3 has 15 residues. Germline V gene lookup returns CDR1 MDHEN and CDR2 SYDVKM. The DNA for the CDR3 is TGTGCCAGCAAAATAGCTCGGACAGGGTACCAGCCCCAGCATTTT. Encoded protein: CASKIARTGYQPQHF.

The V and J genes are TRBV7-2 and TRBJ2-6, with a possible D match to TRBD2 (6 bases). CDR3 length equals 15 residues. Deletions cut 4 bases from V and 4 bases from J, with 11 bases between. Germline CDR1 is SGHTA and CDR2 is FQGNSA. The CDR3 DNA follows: TGTGCCAGCAGCTACGCCGGGAGAGGGGCCAACGTCCTGACTTTC. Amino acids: CASSYAGRGANVLTF.

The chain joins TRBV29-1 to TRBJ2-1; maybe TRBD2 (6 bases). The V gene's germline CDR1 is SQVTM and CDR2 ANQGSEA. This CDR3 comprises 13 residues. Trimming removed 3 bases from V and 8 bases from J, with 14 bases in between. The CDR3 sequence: CSVDTRGTDEQFF. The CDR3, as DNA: TGCAGCGTTGACACTCGCGGGACGGATGAGCAGTTCTTC.

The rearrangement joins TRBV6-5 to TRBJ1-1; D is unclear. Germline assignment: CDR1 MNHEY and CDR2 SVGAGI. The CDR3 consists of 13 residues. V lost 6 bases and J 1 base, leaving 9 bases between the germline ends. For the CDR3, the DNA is TGTGCCAGCAGAATTTATCAGAACACTGAAGCTTTCTTT. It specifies CASRIYQNTEAFF.

CDR3 sequence reads: CASSDPGLAGSGEQFF. The CDR3 region has the DNA TGCGCCAGCAGCGATCCCGGACTAGCGGGATCGGGTGAGCAGTTCTTC. This chain joins TRBV5-1 and TRBJ2-1; 12 bases fit TRBD2. This CDR3 is built from 16 residues. Unmatched junction bases numbered 11, after V lost 4 bases and J lost 9 bases. Germline V gene lookup returns CDR1 SGHRS and CDR2 YFSETQ.

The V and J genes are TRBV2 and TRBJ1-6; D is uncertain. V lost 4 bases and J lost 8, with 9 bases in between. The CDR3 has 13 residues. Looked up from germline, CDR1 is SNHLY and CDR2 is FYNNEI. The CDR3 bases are TGTGCCAGCAGTGCCGGGATCGATTCACCCCTCCACTTT. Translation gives CASSAGIDSPLHF.

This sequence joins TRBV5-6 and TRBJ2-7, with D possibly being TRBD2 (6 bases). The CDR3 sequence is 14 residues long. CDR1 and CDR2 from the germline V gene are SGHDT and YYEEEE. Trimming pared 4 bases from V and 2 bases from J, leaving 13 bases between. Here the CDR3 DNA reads TGTGCCAGCAGCCAGCAGGGAGGCACCTACGAGCAGTACTTC. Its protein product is CASSQQGGTYEQYF.

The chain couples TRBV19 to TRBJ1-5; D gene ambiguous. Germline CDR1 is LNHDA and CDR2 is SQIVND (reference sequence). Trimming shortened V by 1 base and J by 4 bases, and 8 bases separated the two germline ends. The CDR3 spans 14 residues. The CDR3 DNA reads TGTGCCAGTAGTATAGGGCGGGAAAATCAGCCCCAGCATTTT. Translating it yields CASSIGRENQPQHF.

The CDR3 is CASSQLPRTGGDSSTDTQYF. The DNA of the CDR3 is TGCGCCAGCAGCCAACTCCCCCGGACAGGGGGCGACTCTAGCACAGATACGCAGTATTTT. This chain uses TRBV4-3 with TRBJ2-3, with 11 bases aligning to TRBD1. CDR3 length: 20 amino acids. The germline V gene encodes CDR1 LGHNA and CDR2 YSLEER. Trimming took 2 bases from V and 0 from J; bases not matched to a gene: 13.

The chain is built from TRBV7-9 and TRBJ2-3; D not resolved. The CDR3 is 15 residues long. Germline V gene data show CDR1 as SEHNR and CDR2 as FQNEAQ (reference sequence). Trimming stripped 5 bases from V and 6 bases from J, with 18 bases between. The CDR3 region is CASSPPFRLGDTQYF. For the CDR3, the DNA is TGTGCCAGCAGCCCACCCTTCCGACTCGGGGATACGCAGTATTTT.

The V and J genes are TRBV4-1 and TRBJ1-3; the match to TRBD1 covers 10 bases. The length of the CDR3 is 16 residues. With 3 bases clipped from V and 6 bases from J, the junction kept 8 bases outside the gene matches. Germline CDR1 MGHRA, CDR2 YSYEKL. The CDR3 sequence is CASSHSIGQGVNTIYF. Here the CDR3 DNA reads TGCGCCAGCAGCCACTCCATCGGACAGGGGGTAAACACCATATATTTT.

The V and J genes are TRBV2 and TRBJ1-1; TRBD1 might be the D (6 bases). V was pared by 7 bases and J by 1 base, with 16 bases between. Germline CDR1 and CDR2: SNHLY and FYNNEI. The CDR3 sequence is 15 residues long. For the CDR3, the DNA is TGTGCCAGCATTCCCTCGACAGGCCAGAACACTGAAGCTTTCTTT. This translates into CASIPSTGQNTEAFF.

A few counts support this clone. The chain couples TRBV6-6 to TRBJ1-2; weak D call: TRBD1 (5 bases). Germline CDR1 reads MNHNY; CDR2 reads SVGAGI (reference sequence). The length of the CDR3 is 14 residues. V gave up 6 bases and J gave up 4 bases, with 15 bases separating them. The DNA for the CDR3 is TGTGCCAGCAGGACGCAGGGAATAATCTATGGCTACACCTTC. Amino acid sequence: CASRTQGIIYGYTF.

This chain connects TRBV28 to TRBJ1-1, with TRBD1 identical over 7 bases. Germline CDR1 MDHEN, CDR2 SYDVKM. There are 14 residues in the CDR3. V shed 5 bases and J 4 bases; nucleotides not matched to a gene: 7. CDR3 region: CASSPPTGFTEAFF. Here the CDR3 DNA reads TGTGCCAGCAGTCCCCCGACAGGGTTCACTGAAGCTTTCTTT.

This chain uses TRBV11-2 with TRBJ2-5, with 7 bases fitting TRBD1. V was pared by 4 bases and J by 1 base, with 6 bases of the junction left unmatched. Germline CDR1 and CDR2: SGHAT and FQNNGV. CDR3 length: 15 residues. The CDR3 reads CASSSQGGSQETQYF. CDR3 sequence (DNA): TGTGCCAGCAGCTCCCAAGGGGGCAGCCAAGAGACCCAGTACTTC.

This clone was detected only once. CDR3: CASSARQGSSYEQYF. CDR3 DNA sequence: TGTGCCAGCAGCGCCAGACAGGGTAGCTCCTACGAGCAGTACTTC. The chain links TRBV7-8 to TRBJ2-7; 7 bases match TRBD1. From germline, CDR1 is SGHVS and CDR2 FQNEAQ. This CDR3 region has 15 residues. With 5 bases clipped from V and 0 bases from J, the junction kept 7 bases outside the gene matches. Full variable domain (remainder filled in from reference TRBV7-8 and TRBJ2-7): GAGVSQSPRYKVAKRGQDVALRCDPISGHVSLFWYQQALGQGPEFLTYFQNEAQLDKSGLPSDRFFAERPEGSVSTLKIQRTQQEDSAVYLCASSARQGSSYEQYFGPGTRLTVT.

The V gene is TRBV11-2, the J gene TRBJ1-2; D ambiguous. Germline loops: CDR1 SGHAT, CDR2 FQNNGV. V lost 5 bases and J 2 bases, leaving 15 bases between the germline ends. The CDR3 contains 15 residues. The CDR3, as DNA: TGTGCCAGCAGCCCCCTGGACCGATACAACTATGGCTACACCTTC. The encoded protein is CASSPLDRYNYGYTF.

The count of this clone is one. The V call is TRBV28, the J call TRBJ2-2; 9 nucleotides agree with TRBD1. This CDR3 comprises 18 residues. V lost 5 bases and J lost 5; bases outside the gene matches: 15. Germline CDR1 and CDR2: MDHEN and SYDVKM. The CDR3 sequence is CASSDPRGQGSETGELFF. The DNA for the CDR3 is TGTGCCAGCAGTGATCCCCGGGGACAGGGATCGGAGACCGGGGAGCTGTTTTTT.